Listed here are 7 T cell receptor beta chains from one sample, sequenced in a study of blood T cell repertoires in COVID-19. Using immunoSEQ multiplex PCR, the repertoire was profiled, and TCRdb retains in-frame clones only, with some absent. The repertoire holds approximately 350,000 clones, with 85% to 90% as singletons. Material for sequencing was peripheral blood. The receptors stem from a woman in her seventies with COVID-19, enrolled during active disease.

With regard to this clone: The same CDR3 is also encoded by other DNA sequences in this sample. The chain joins TRBV12-3 or TRBV12-4 to TRBJ1-1; D perhaps matches TRBD1 (6 bases). Trimming shortened V by 3 bases and J by 1 base, and 6 bases separated the two germline ends. There are 13 residues in the CDR3. The CDR3 sequence is CASSFRGNTEAFF. In DNA form, the CDR3 reads TGTGCCAGCAGTTTCAGGGGGAACACTGAAGCTTTCTTT.

The gene calls are TRBV14 and TRBJ1-2, with 10 bases lining up with TRBD1. Germline CDR1 reads SGHDN; CDR2 reads FVKESK. The V segment lost 0 bases and the J segment 7 bases; nucleotides outside the gene matches: 5. This CDR3 has 15 amino acids. The CDR3 reads CASSQERDRGAGYTF. CDR3 nucleotide sequence: TGTGCCAGCAGCCAAGAAAGGGACAGGGGCGCTGGCTACACCTTC.

This chain links TRBV27 with TRBJ2-1, with 9 bases identical to TRBD2. The CDR3 is 16 residues long. With V trimmed by 5 bases and J by 1 base, 6 bases remained unmatched. Germline V gene data show CDR1 as MNHEY and CDR2 as SMNVEV (reference sequence). Here the CDR3 reads CASSPSSGGSYNEQFF. The CDR3 nucleotides read TGTGCCAGCAGTCCCTCGAGCGGGGGGTCCTACAATGAGCAGTTCTTC.

A word on this clone: Other DNA sequences in this sample translate to the same CDR3. CDR3 DNA: TGTGCCAGTAGTATAGTCAGGGGTGAAAAACTGTTTTTT. Protein: CASSIVRGEKLFF. This chain uses TRBV19 with TRBJ1-4; the D gene is possibly TRBD1 (6 bases). The CDR3 runs 13 residues. V was shortened by 1 base and J by 7 bases, with 7 bases between the two germline ends. Germline V gives CDR1 LNHDA, CDR2 SQIVND (reference sequence).

The rearrangement links TRBV24-1 to TRBJ2-6; D is unclear. CDR1 is KGHDR and CDR2 is SFDVKD in the germline V gene. The CDR3 has 15 residues. Between the trimmed V and J ends, which lost 5 bases and 4 bases, there was a span of 11 bases. The CDR3 nucleotides read TGTGCCACCAGTGTCAATATCGAGGGGGCCAACGTCCTGACTTTC. Translated, it gives CATSVNIEGANVLTF.

This chain uses TRBV6-2 or TRBV6-3 with TRBJ1-1; D gene uncertain. This CDR3 is 14 amino acids long. Germline values: CDR1 MNHEY, CDR2 SVGEGT. V lost 0 bases and J 1 base, leaving 6 bases between the germline ends. CDR3 protein: CASSYSSKNTEAFF. The CDR3 DNA follows: TGTGCCAGCAGTTACTCATCCAAGAACACTGAAGCTTTCTTT.

This clone was counted once. The chain uses TRBV5-1 and TRBJ1-1, with a possible D match to TRBD1 (6 bases). This CDR3 contains 14 residues. The ends were cut back, 4 bases at V and 2 bases at J, with 12 bases in the middle. Germline V gene data show CDR1 as SGHRS and CDR2 as YFSETQ. CDR3 nucleotide sequence: TGCGCCAGCAGCCAACAGGGTCCCAACACTGAAGCTTTCTTT. Protein product: CASSQQGPNTEAFF.